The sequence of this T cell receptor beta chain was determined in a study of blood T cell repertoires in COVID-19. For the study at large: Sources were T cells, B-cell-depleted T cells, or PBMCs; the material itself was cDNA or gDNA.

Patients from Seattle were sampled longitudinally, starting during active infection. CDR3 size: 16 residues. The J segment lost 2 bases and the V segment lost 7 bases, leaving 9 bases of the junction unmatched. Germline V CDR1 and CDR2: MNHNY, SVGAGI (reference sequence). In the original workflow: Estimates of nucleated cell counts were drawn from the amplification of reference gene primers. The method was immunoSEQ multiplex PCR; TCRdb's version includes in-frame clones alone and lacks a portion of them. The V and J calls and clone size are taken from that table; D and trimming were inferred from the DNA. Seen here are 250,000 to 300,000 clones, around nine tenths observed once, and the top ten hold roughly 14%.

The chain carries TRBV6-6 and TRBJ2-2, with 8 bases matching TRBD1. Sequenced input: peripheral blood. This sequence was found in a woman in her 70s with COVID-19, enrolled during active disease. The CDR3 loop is CASKAGGAVNTGELFF. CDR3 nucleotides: TGTGCCAGCAAGGCAGGGGGCGCGGTAAACACCGGGGAGCTGTTTTTT.